This note documents a single T cell receptor beta chain sequence. Per germline, CDR1 KGHSH and CDR2 LQKENI. Trimming shortened V by 3 bases and J by 4 bases, and 11 bases separated the two germline ends. CDR3 length equals 14 residues. The data originate from a study of blood T cell repertoires in COVID-19. For the study at large: The United States, Italy and Spain were the sources of the acute and convalescent COVID-19 samples. The cDNA or gDNA used as material had been derived from T cells, B-cell-depleted T cells, or PBMCs.

Authors' processing steps: Cell counts per sample came from amplifying reference gene primers. Libraries were prepared by immunoSEQ multiplex PCR; TCRdb keeps only in-frame clonotypes and omits some of them. V, J and clone size were drawn from that table, and D and trimming were deduced from the DNA. Here the sample spans approximately 190,000 clones, roughly four fifths being singletons. The material sequenced was peripheral blood. V and J are TRBV18 and TRBJ2-3; unclear D gene. The clonotype originates from a woman aged 40-49 years with acute or convalescent COVID-19. The CDR3 nucleotides read TGTGCCAGCTCACCCGCCTTGCGTTCAGATACGCAGTATTTT. Amino acids: CASSPALRSDTQYF.